This T cell receptor (beta chain) was found in a study of blood T cell repertoires in COVID-19. On the study more broadly: There were acute and convalescent COVID-19 samples, and they came from the United States, Italy and Spain. T cells, B-cell-depleted T cells, or PBMCs supplied cDNA or gDNA.

In the original workflow: Amplification from reference gene primers served as the basis for estimated nucleated cell counts. Clones were sequenced by immunoSEQ multiplex PCR, and TCRdb holds only the in-frame ones, with some missing. The V and J calls and clone size are taken from that table; D and trimming were inferred from the DNA. The table records more than 15,000 clones, around nine tenths of them present only once. The CDR3 length is 19 residues. Per the germline V gene, CDR1 is SEHNR and CDR2 is FQNEAQ (reference sequence). V was clipped by 1 base and J by 2 bases; unmatched bases: 8. This TCR derives from a man aged 35 to 55 with active COVID-19. J is TRBJ2-3 and V is TRBV7-9, with 14 bases fitting TRBD2. Material for sequencing was peripheral blood. CDR3 sequence (DNA): TGTGCCAGCAGCTTAGGGACTAGCGGGAGGTCCAACCTCACAGATACGCAGTATTTT. Amino acid sequence: CASSLGTSGRSNLTDTQYF.